This TCR beta chain was sequenced during a study of blood T cell repertoires in COVID-19. There are 14 residues in the CDR3. Germline assignment: CDR1 LGHDT and CDR2 YNNKEL (reference sequence). The germline V and J ends were trimmed by 2 bases and 6 bases, with 13 bases remaining between them. Libraries were prepared by immunoSEQ multiplex PCR; TCRdb keeps only in-frame clonotypes and omits some of them. The data show a few hundred thousand clones, around nine tenths seen once. This clone has only a few counts. Material for sequencing was PBMCs or T cells enriched from blood (not recorded which). The sequence was obtained from a woman in her 30s who had recovered from COVID-19. This sequence joins TRBV3-1 (or the pseudogene TRBV3-2) and TRBJ1-1; possible D gene TRBD1, 6 bases. The CDR3: CASSQNGGASEAFF. The CDR3 nucleotides read TGTGCCAGCAGCCAAAATGGGGGCGCGTCTGAAGCTTTCTTT.